This is a list of T cell receptor beta chains from one sample in a study of CD8 T cells in Susac syndrome. One entry per CDR3 protein results from TCRdb running MiXCR on the immunoSEQ multiplex PCR reads. In the table there are about 290,000 distinct CDR3 sequences, 89% of which are singletons. Sample: CD8+ T cells from PBMCs. Receptors were obtained from a human donor with multiple sclerosis. The CDR3 runs from the conserved cysteine through the conserved F or W. D genes are given only for firm matches. A row's size may be missing; if present it is once, few, many or a size class.

clone size	V gene	J gene	D gene	CDR3 protein	CDR3 DNA
NA	TRBV28	TRBJ2-1	NA	CASSFTTPGEQFF	TGTGCCAGCAGTTTTACGACCCCCGGTGAGCAGTTCTTC
NA	TRBV7-8	TRBJ2-7	TRBD1	CASSYWTGISYEQYF	TGTGCCAGCAGCTATTGGACAGGGATCTCCTACGAGCAGTACTTC
NA	TRBV25-1	TRBJ1-5	NA	CASSEWGDSNQPQHF	TGTGCCAGCAGTGAATGGGGGGATAGCAATCAGCCCCAGCATTTT
NA	TRBV13	TRBJ1-1	NA	CASSSGGYTEAFF	TGTGCCAGCAGCTCCGGTGGATACACTGAAGCTTTCTTT
NA	TRBV9	TRBJ2-7	NA	CASSAQPGVNYEQYF	TGTGCCAGCAGCGCACAACCAGGGGTAAACTACGAGCAGTACTTC
NA	TRBV11-2	TRBJ2-2	NA	CASSLPTTGTNTGELFF	TGTGCCAGCAGCTTACCGACAACAGGGACGAACACCGGGGAGCTGTTTTTT
few	TRBV19	TRBJ2-7	NA	CASRGSYEQYF	TGTGCTAGCCGTGGCTCCTACGAGCAGTACTTC
NA	TRBV7-9	TRBJ1-2	TRBD1	CASSLGMTGPMSYTF	TGTGCCAGCAGCCTCGGGATGACAGGGCCTATGAGCTACACCTTC
NA	TRBV25-1	TRBJ2-1	NA	CASAGEGLIYNEQFF	TGTGCCAGCGCCGGGGAAGGACTTATATACAATGAGCAGTTCTTC
NA	TRBV21-1	TRBJ1-2	NA	CASRGSRGSYGYTF	TGTGCCAGCAGGGGATCCAGGGGGAGTTACGGCTACACCTTC
NA	TRBV30	TRBJ1-5	NA	CAWSSDSFANQPQHF	TGTGCCTGGAGTTCGGACAGTTTTGCCAATCAGCCCCAGCATTTT
NA	TRBV29-1	TRBJ1-1	NA	CSHLTGMNTEAFF	TGCAGCCACCTTACGGGGATGAACACTGAAGCTTTCTTT
NA	TRBV19	TRBJ1-1	NA	CASSSWGSNTEAFF	TGTGCCAGTAGTTCCTGGGGCTCGAACACTGAAGCTTTCTTT
NA	TRBV18	TRBJ2-1	NA	CASSLGAPFNEQFF	TGTGCCAGCTCACTAGGGGCCCCCTTCAATGAGCAGTTCTTC
NA	TRBV15	TRBJ2-5	NA	CATSSVRKETQYF	TGTGCCACCAGCAGTGTTCGGAAAGAGACCCAGTACTTC
NA	TRBV4-1	TRBJ1-3	NA	CASSHAGTGIRNTIYF	TGCGCCAGCAGCCATGCCGGGACGGGGATCCGGAACACCATATATTTT
NA	TRBV5-4	TRBJ2-7	TRBD1	CASSPPTGAYEQYF	TGTGCCAGCAGCCCCCCGACAGGGGCCTACGAGCAGTACTTC
NA	TRBV12-3/TRBV12-4	TRBJ1-2	NA	CASSFGANYGYTF	TGTGCCAGCAGTTTTGGGGCTAACTATGGCTACACCTTC
NA	TRBV14	TRBJ2-7	NA	CASSQDWQGPYEQYF	TGTGCCAGCAGCCAAGATTGGCAGGGGCCCTACGAGCAGTACTTC
NA	TRBV6-4	TRBJ2-6	NA	CASSDSPFSGANVLTF	TGTGCCAGCAGTGACTCCCCATTCTCTGGGGCCAACGTCCTGACTTTC
NA	TRBV27	TRBJ1-5	NA	CASSLSNSNQPQHF	TGTGCCAGCAGTTTATCGAATAGCAATCAGCCCCAGCATTTT
NA	TRBV29-1	TRBJ2-1	NA	CSVGRTADNEQFF	TGCAGCGTTGGGAGGACAGCTGACAATGAGCAGTTCTTC
NA	TRBV30	TRBJ1-5	NA	CAWSGEGFYQPQHF	TGTGCCTGGAGTGGCGAGGGTTTTTATCAGCCCCAGCATTTT
NA	TRBV18	TRBJ2-1	NA	CASSPSSSYNEQFF	TGTGCCAGCTCACCGAGCAGCTCCTACAATGAGCAGTTCTTC
NA	TRBV7-9	TRBJ2-1	NA	CASSLEGREQLF	TGTGCCAGCAGCTTGGAAGGTCGTGAGCAGCTCTTC
NA	TRBV9	TRBJ2-7	NA	CASTPDGTSYEQYF	TGTGCCAGCACCCCGGACGGGACGTCCTACGAGCAGTACTTC
NA	TRBV7-3	TRBJ2-1	TRBD2	CASSYLAGESSLVDNEQFF	TGTGCCAGCAGCTACCTAGCGGGAGAAAGTTCCTTAGTTGACAATGAGCAGTTCTTC